The 23 T cell receptor beta chains reported below all come from one sample, sequenced in a study of T cells after yellow fever vaccination. TCRdb used MiXCR to reprocess the 5' RACE reads, holding one entry per CDR3 protein. The sample has some 350,000 distinct CDR3 sequences; under 5% are singletons. The specimen was PBMCs, collected 5 days after the yellow fever booster vaccination. The receptors shown here come from a man younger than 30 who received the YFV17D yellow fever vaccine.

The sample holds many counts of this clonotype. The V and J genes are TRBV12-3 or TRBV12-4 and TRBJ2-2; D gene unclear. The CDR3 has 12 amino acids. Trimming pared 7 bases from V and 2 bases from J, leaving 5 bases between. In nucleotides, the CDR3 is TGTGCCAGCACCCCCAACACCGGGGAGCTGTTTTTT. Its protein product is CASTPNTGELFF.

This rearrangement joins TRBV5-1 to TRBJ2-7, with a tentative D call TRBD1 (5 bases). Germline-derived CDR1 and CDR2 are SGHRS and YFSETQ. CDR3 length: 15 amino acids. V was pared by 0 bases and J by 2 bases, with 12 bases between. In DNA, the CDR3 is TGCGCCAGCAGCTTGGGTACCCCACAGGCCTACGAGCAGTACTTC. Translated, it gives CASSLGTPQAYEQYF.

This clonotype appeared many times. In DNA, the CDR3 is TGTGCCAGCAGCTTGTATGGGATCATTCAGTACTTC. Translated, it gives CASSLYGIIQYF. The V and J genes are TRBV5-5 and TRBJ2-4; D remains unclear. Germline CDR1 and CDR2: SGHKS and YYEKEE (reference sequence). V gave up 1 base and J gave up 9 bases, with 8 bases separating them. The CDR3 spans 12 residues. Together with reference TRBV5-5 and TRBJ2-4, the CDR3 gives the full variable domain: DAGVTQSPTHLIKTRGQQVTLRCSPISGHKSVSWYQQVLGQGPQFIFQYYEKEERGRGNFPDRFSARQFPNYSSELNVNALLLGDSALYLCASSLYGIIQYFGAGTRLSVL.

This clonotype was detected a few times. V usage is TRBV4-2 and J usage is TRBJ2-3, with 8 bases lining up with TRBD2. The V segment lost 0 bases and the J segment 4 bases; nucleotides outside the gene matches: 21. CDR3 length: 21 residues. Germline V gene data show CDR1 as LGHNA and CDR2 as YNFKEQ. The chain's CDR3 is CASSQDGTRVAKRGRSDTQYF. In nucleotides, the CDR3 is TGTGCCAGCAGCCAAGATGGGACCCGGGTAGCGAAGCGGGGGAGATCAGATACGCAGTATTTT.

V gene TRBV5-1 combines with J gene TRBJ2-3; the D is unclear. The V end was cut by 5 bases, the J end by 5 bases, with 12 bases between. This CDR3 contains 13 residues. The V gene's germline CDR1 is SGHRS and CDR2 YFSETQ. The CDR3: CASSEAPGDTQYF. The CDR3 DNA reads TGCGCCAGCAGTGAGGCGCCCGGAGATACGCAGTATTTT.

This clonotype was counted a few times. The CDR3: CASSRTRTGQAYGYTF. The CDR3, as DNA: TGTGCCAGCAGCCGAACGAGGACAGGGCAAGCCTATGGCTACACCTTC. The chain is built from TRBV11-2 and TRBJ1-2; 8 positions agree with TRBD1. This CDR3 contains 16 residues. V lost 5 bases and J lost 4; bases outside the gene matches: 12. CDR1 and CDR2 from the germline V gene are SGHAT and FQNNGV. Full variable domain (remainder filled in from reference TRBV11-2 and TRBJ1-2): EAGVAQSPRYKIIEKRQSVAFWCNPISGHATLYWYQQILGQGPKLLIQFQNNGVVDDSQLPKDRFSAERLKGVDSTLKIQPAKLEDSAVYLCASSRTRTGQAYGYTFGSGTRLTVV.

This rearrangement joins TRBV2 to TRBJ1-5; D is uncertain. Germline values: CDR1 SNHLY, CDR2 FYNNEI. Trimming pared 2 bases from V and 0 bases from J, leaving 11 bases between. This CDR3 has 16 residues. Written as DNA, the CDR3 is TGTGCCAGCAGTGAATGGGGTCCTTATAGCAATCAGCCCCAGCATTTT. It translates to CASSEWGPYSNQPQHF.

In this sample, this clonotype turned up a few times. The chain uses TRBV5-1 and TRBJ2-2; no clear D. CDR1 and CDR2 (germline): SGHRS, YFSETQ. V was pared by 0 bases and J by 4 bases, with 10 bases between. The CDR3 is 15 residues long. The CDR3 sequence: CASSLDPPGTGELFF. CDR3 DNA sequence: TGCGCCAGCAGCTTGGATCCCCCTGGCACCGGGGAGCTGTTTTTT.

The gene calls are TRBV7-9 and TRBJ2-7; weak D call: TRBD1 (6 bases). The CDR3 sequence is 13 residues long. V lost 5 bases and J 4 bases, leaving 12 bases between the germline ends. Germline V gene lookup returns CDR1 SEHNR and CDR2 FQNEAQ (reference sequence). The CDR3 nucleotides read TGTGCCAGCAGCCCATCCCAGGGGTACGAGCAGTACTTC. Protein: CASSPSQGYEQYF.

The chain joins TRBV29-1 to TRBJ2-5, with D possibly being TRBD2 (6 bases). The germline gives CDR1 SQVTM, CDR2 ANQGSEA. V was shortened by 7 bases and J by 5 bases, with 8 bases between the two germline ends. This CDR3 has 10 amino acids. CDR3 loop: CSGGDETQYF. CDR3 DNA: TGCAGCGGCGGGGATGAGACCCAGTACTTC. Variable domain in full (rest from reference TRBV29-1 and TRBJ2-5): SAVISQKPSRDICQRGTSLTIQCQVDSQVTMMFWYRQQPGQSLTLIATANQGSEATYESGFVIDKFPISRPNLTFSTLTVSNMSPEDSSIYLCSGGDETQYFGPGTRLLVL.

The sample holds a few counts of this clonotype. The chain combines TRBV4-3 with TRBJ2-2, with D possibly being TRBD1 (5 bases). This CDR3 is 16 amino acids long. Germline V lookup: CDR1 LGHNA, CDR2 YSLEER. V gave up 0 bases and J gave up 3 bases, with 11 bases separating them. This CDR3 is CASSQESRAYTGELFF. For the CDR3, the DNA is TGCGCCAGCAGCCAAGAGTCCAGGGCATACACCGGGGAGCTGTTTTTT.

At least ten counts were recorded for this clonotype. J is TRBJ2-5 and V is TRBV5-1; D could derive from TRBD1 or TRBD2 (6 bases each). The V gene lost 2 bases and the J gene lost 4 bases, with 9 bases spanning the gap. CDR1 SGHRS and CDR2 YFSETQ come from the germline V gene. This CDR3 has 13 residues. The CDR3 spells CASSFEGGETQYF. CDR3 nucleotide sequence: TGCGCCAGCAGCTTTGAGGGGGGAGAGACCCAGTACTTC.

The gene calls are TRBV7-9 and TRBJ1-2, with D possibly matching TRBD1 (5 bases). The CDR3 consists of 13 residues. Germline V gene data show CDR1 as SEHNR and CDR2 as FQNEAQ (reference sequence). Trimming cost V 5 bases and J 4 bases, with 11 bases left between them. The CDR3 loop reads CASSQTEIYGYTF. DNA of the CDR3: TGTGCCAGCAGCCAGACAGAGATCTATGGCTACACCTTC.

This chain links TRBV29-1 with TRBJ2-7; no firm D call. Germline V CDR1 and CDR2: SQVTM, ANQGSEA. V lost 3 bases and J 0 bases, leaving 12 bases between the germline ends. The CDR3 covers 14 residues. In nucleotides, the CDR3 is TGCAGCGTTGAGTTTCGGCTGGGCTCCTACGAGCAGTACTTC. Encoded protein: CSVEFRLGSYEQYF.

The chain employs TRBV23-1 and TRBJ2-5, with a tentative D call TRBD1 (5 bases). TRBV23-1 carries the ORF label, with uncertain function. This CDR3 is 14 amino acids long. V dropped 4 bases and J dropped 5 bases, with 14 bases sitting between them. CDR3 DNA: TGCGCCAGCAGTCCATCAGGGCCAGGGGAGACCCAGTACTTC. Translation: CASSPSGPGETQYF.

This clonotype has just a few counts. The chain uses TRBV19 and TRBJ2-6, with D hard to call. This CDR3 region has 13 residues. Per the germline V gene, CDR1 is LNHDA and CDR2 is SQIVND (reference sequence). Trimming removed 8 bases from V and 0 bases from J, with 5 bases in between. CDR3: CASAHSGANVLTF. The CDR3 DNA sequence: TGTGCCAGTGCTCACTCTGGGGCCAACGTCCTGACTTTC.

This chain joins TRBV7-2 and TRBJ2-5; 9 bases align to TRBD2. V lost 7 bases and J lost 5; bases outside the gene matches: 8. Per germline, CDR1 SGHTA and CDR2 FQGNSA. This CDR3 is built from 14 residues. CDR3 loop: CASKAGGPSETQYF. In DNA form, the CDR3 reads TGTGCCAGCAAGGCGGGGGGGCCGTCGGAGACCCAGTACTTC.

The chain is built from TRBV10-3 and TRBJ2-1; a weak D match, TRBD1 (5 bases). V dropped 3 bases and J dropped 0 bases, with 12 bases sitting between them. This CDR3 region has 16 residues. CDR1 and CDR2 from the germline V gene are ENHRY and SYGVKD. CDR3 in amino acids: CAISEPTGGSYNEQFF. DNA of the CDR3: TGTGCCATCAGTGAACCAACAGGCGGCTCCTACAATGAGCAGTTCTTC.

This clonotype occurred many times. CDR3 loop: CASSFAASRTGNTIYF. The CDR3 bases are TGTGCCAGCAGCTTTGCGGCAAGCCGGACTGGAAACACCATATATTTT. The rearrangement uses TRBV7-9 and TRBJ1-3; D uncertain. Germline loops: CDR1 SEHNR, CDR2 FQNEAQ (reference sequence). Deletions cut 3 bases from V and 2 bases from J, with 14 bases between. There are 16 residues in the CDR3.

This clonotype was observed a few times. The genes are TRBV10-1 and TRBJ1-6; 9 nucleotides match TRBD1. Losses at the gene ends were 4 bases for V and 10 bases for J; bases not matched to a gene: 14. The germline gives CDR1 WNHNN, CDR2 SYGVQD (reference sequence). This CDR3 spans 17 amino acids. CDR3 DNA sequence: TGCGCCAGCAGTGGCCCCCGGGACAGGGCAAGGAAGTCACCCCTCCACTTT. The encoded protein is CASSGPRDRARKSPLHF.

This clonotype was seen only a few times. The chain employs TRBV6-5 and TRBJ1-2; 9 bases align to TRBD1. V lost 0 bases, J lost 2 bases, and 1 base stayed unmatched. CDR3 size: 15 residues. The germline V gene encodes CDR1 MNHEY and CDR2 SVGAGI. The CDR3: CASSYSGTGNYGYTF. The CDR3 nucleotides are TGTGCCAGCAGTTACTCGGGGACAGGGAACTATGGCTACACCTTC.

This clonotype was recorded many times. The gene calls are TRBV9 and TRBJ2-5; the match to TRBD1 covers 7 bases. The CDR3 contains 13 residues. J lost 5 bases, V lost 4 bases, and 5 bases had no gene match. Germline assignment: CDR1 SGDLS and CDR2 YYNGEE. CDR3 protein: CASSLDRDETQYF. Here the CDR3 DNA reads TGTGCCAGCAGCCTTGACAGGGACGAGACCCAGTACTTC.

The DNA for the CDR3 is TGTGCCAGCAATATGGGACAGGCTCGAGAAAAACTGTTTTTT. The encoded protein is CASNMGQAREKLFF. This chain joins TRBV5-4 and TRBJ1-4; TRBD1 aligns across 8 bases. The CDR3 is 14 amino acids. J lost 8 bases, V lost 6 bases, and 9 bases had no gene match. From germline, CDR1 is SGHNT and CDR2 YYREEE (reference sequence).